Below, 13 T cell receptor beta chains from the same sample are listed, as sequenced in a study of regulatory T cells in long-lasting Graves disease. Arm-PCR with iRepertoire HTBI primers amplified the CDR3 regions for these TCR beta libraries. TCRdb fed the multiplex PCR reads into MiXCR, producing one record per CDR3 protein. Here the sample spans around 510,000 distinct CDR3 sequences, around 20% being singletons. This sample's time point: persistent/refractory GD, antithyroid drugs over 5 years with positive TRAb. PBMCs provided the RNA from which the TCR library was made. Sample: peripheral blood mononuclear cells (PBMCs), taken when the disease was refractory, from a patient treated with antithyroid drugs. These receptors were taken from a female donor with Graves disease.

The V and J genes are TRBV4-1 and TRBJ2-7; D gene unclear. This CDR3 contains 13 residues. Germline V lookup: CDR1 MGHRA, CDR2 YSYEKL. The V end was cut by 0 bases, the J end by 2 bases, with 5 bases between. DNA for the CDR3: TGCGCCAGCAGCCAAGATGGGCCCTACGAGCAGTACTTC. Translating it yields CASSQDGPYEQYF.

This clonotype was counted a few times. The rearrangement uses TRBV5-6 and TRBJ1-1, with D maybe TRBD1 (5 bases). The V end was cut by 4 bases, the J end by 3 bases, with 16 bases between. Germline assignment: CDR1 SGHDT and CDR2 YYEEEE. This CDR3 spans 15 amino acids. In DNA, the CDR3 is TGTGCCAGCAGCCACGGGGCCCGGGGCGACACTGAAGCTTTCTTT. Translated, it gives CASSHGARGDTEAFF.

The V call is TRBV20-1, the J call TRBJ2-6; perhaps TRBD1 as D (6 bases). This CDR3 comprises 19 residues. Trimming took 5 bases from V and 2 from J, leaving 25 bases between them. The germline V gene encodes CDR1 DFQATT and CDR2 SNEGSKA (reference sequence). The DNA of the CDR3 is TGCAGTGCTCCCCAGGGTTTGTCAGGGGAGTTCACTGGGGCCAACGTCCTGACTTTC. This sequence encodes CSAPQGLSGEFTGANVLTF.

In its sample, this clonotype was seen once. With a much larger clone just one base away, this may be a read error. This rearrangement joins TRBV6-5 to TRBJ1-1; D is ambiguous. Germline V CDR1 and CDR2: MNHEY, SVGAGI. The CDR3 runs to 16 residues. With 4 bases removed from V and 1 base from J, the gap between germline ends came to 16 bases. Here the CDR3 DNA reads TGTGCCAGCAGTTCGCCCGGGAGGGTACCGAACACTGAAGCTTTCTTT. It codes for CASSSPGRVPNTEAFF.

The chain couples TRBV27 to TRBJ2-7; tentatively, D is TRBD1 or TRBD2 (5 bases each). V shed 0 bases and J shed 5 bases, with 14 bases lying between them. Germline V CDR1 and CDR2: MNHEY, SMNVEV (reference sequence). CDR3 length: 15 residues. The CDR3 here is CASSLSGVGVDEQYF. In DNA form, the CDR3 reads TGTGCCAGCAGTTTATCGGGGGTAGGTGTCGACGAGCAGTACTTC.

The sample holds many counts of this clonotype. The chain is built from TRBV28 and TRBJ1-5; 7 bases are a match to TRBD1. Losses at the gene ends were 1 base for V and 2 bases for J; bases not matched to a gene: 5. The CDR3 extends over 16 amino acids. Germline-derived CDR1 and CDR2 are MDHEN and SYDVKM. The DNA of the CDR3 is TGTGCCAGCAGTTTATACAGGGGTATGGGCAATCAGCCCCAGCATTTT. This gives the protein CASSLYRGMGNQPQHF.

This chain links TRBV28 with TRBJ1-3; D is uncertain. Germline V gene sequence: CDR1 MDHEN, CDR2 SYDVKM. The CDR3 runs 15 residues. V was cut by 6 bases and J by 0 bases, with 12 bases left in between. The CDR3 protein is CASRPVGSSGNTIYF. CDR3 nucleotide sequence: TGTGCCAGCAGGCCCGTGGGGAGCTCTGGAAACACCATATATTTT.

The CDR3 reads CASSPRTHSNQPQHF. CDR3 in DNA: TGTGCCAGCAGCCCCAGAACTCATAGCAATCAGCCCCAGCATTTT. The chain combines TRBV7-2 with TRBJ1-5, with D uncertain. CDR1 is SGHTA and CDR2 is FQGNSA in the germline V gene. Trimming cost V 5 bases and J 0 bases, with 11 bases left between them. This CDR3 comprises 15 residues. The entire variable domain, with the rest obtained from reference TRBV7-2 and TRBJ1-5, is as follows: GAGVSQSPSNKVTEKGKDVELRCDPISGHTALYWYRQSLGQGLEFLIYFQGNSAPDKSGLPSDRFSAERTGGSVSTLTIQRTQQEDSAVYLCASSPRTHSNQPQHFGDGTRLSIL.

The chain recombines TRBV4-2 with TRBJ2-5; TRBD1 agrees at 9 bases. Germline V gene sequence: CDR1 LGHNA, CDR2 YNFKEQ. Trimming at V came to 2 bases and at J to 7 bases, leaving 14 bases not matched to a gene. This CDR3 comprises 17 residues. The DNA of the CDR3 is TGTGCCAGCAGCCAACTCATCCCGGGACAGGGTGTGGGGACCCAGTACTTC. This codes for CASSQLIPGQGVGTQYF.

In its sample, this clonotype was seen many times. J is TRBJ1-3 and V is TRBV12-3 or TRBV12-4; 7 bases align to TRBD1. J gave up 4 bases and V 5 bases, and 5 bases lay outside the gene matches. CDR3 length: 14 residues. In nucleotides, the CDR3 is TGTGCCAGCAGTCTGGGGACAGTCGGAAACACCATATATTTT. Residues: CASSLGTVGNTIYF.

The V and J genes are TRBV20-1 and TRBJ2-1; TRBD2 agrees at 10 bases. Trimming at V came to 5 bases and at J to 8 bases, leaving 12 bases not matched to a gene. Germline V gene lookup returns CDR1 DFQATT and CDR2 SNEGSKA (reference sequence). The CDR3 extends over 15 amino acids. The CDR3 sequence: CSARGLAGAVHEQFF. CDR3 coding DNA: TGCAGTGCTCGAGGTCTAGCGGGAGCTGTTCATGAGCAGTTCTTC.

This clonotype was picked up many times. This chain joins TRBV24-1 and TRBJ1-2; 9 positions match TRBD1. From germline, CDR1 is KGHDR and CDR2 SFDVKD. The CDR3 consists of 16 residues. V lost 3 bases and J lost 2; bases outside the gene matches: 6. The CDR3, as DNA: TGTGCCACCAGTGATCCAGGACAGGGGAGAAACTATGGCTACACCTTC. Translated, it gives CATSDPGQGRNYGYTF.

This chain links TRBV9 with TRBJ2-7; 9 bases are a match to TRBD2. The CDR3 totals 14 residues. J lost 2 bases, V lost 2 bases, and 2 bases had no gene match. The germline V gene encodes CDR1 SGDLS and CDR2 YYNGEE. This CDR3 is CASSVASGTYEQYF. CDR3 nucleotides: TGTGCCAGCAGCGTCGCTAGCGGGACCTACGAGCAGTACTTC.